Shown below are 26 T cell receptor beta chains from a single sample sequenced in a study of cytomegalovirus exposure and HLA in healthy donors. PCR was performed using 60 Vbeta and 13 Jbeta primers. Assay: immunoSEQ multiplex PCR; the TCRdb copy retains only in-frame clones and omits some. Of 150,000 to 180,000 clones listed, 70% to 80% were seen once; the top ten hold approximately 4%. The specimen was PBMCs. The receptors were sampled from a woman aged 40 to 49 in good health and CMV-seronegative.

The V and J genes are TRBV7-8 and TRBJ1-2; D is possibly TRBD1 (6 bases). V lost 0 bases and J lost 4, with 15 bases in between. The CDR3 length is 16 residues. Germline CDR1 reads SGHVS; CDR2 reads FQNEAQ. The CDR3: CASSLAAGGAGYGYTF. Written as DNA, the CDR3 is TGTGCCAGCAGCTTAGCGGCGGGGGGGGCTGGCTATGGCTACACCTTC.

The genes are TRBV6-4 and TRBJ2-1; 10 nucleotides match TRBD1. With V trimmed by 6 bases and J by 8 bases, 7 bases remained unmatched. Germline CDR1 reads MRHNA; CDR2 reads SNTAGT. This CDR3 spans 14 amino acids. CDR3 sequence: CASSLTGGFDEQFF. The CDR3 DNA is TGTGCCAGCAGCTTGACAGGGGGCTTCGATGAGCAGTTCTTC.

V gene TRBV7-9 combines with J gene TRBJ1-1; D gene ambiguous. The CDR3 runs to 14 residues. Trimming removed 1 base from V and 6 bases from J, with 12 bases in between. Looked up from germline, CDR1 is SEHNR and CDR2 is FQNEAQ (reference sequence). The CDR3 DNA sequence: TGTGCCAGCAGCTTAGTTCTCCCGCGGCCTGAAGCTTTCTTT. Translating it yields CASSLVLPRPEAFF.

This sequence joins TRBV5-8 and TRBJ2-7; D unresolved. V lost 2 bases to trimming and J lost 6 bases, with 6 bases between them. Germline V gene sequence: CDR1 SGHTS, CDR2 YDEGEE. The CDR3 consists of 11 residues. CDR3 amino acids: CASSFISEQYF. The CDR3, as DNA: TGTGCCAGCAGCTTTATTTCCGAGCAGTACTTC. Drawing the rest from reference TRBV5-8 and TRBJ2-7, the complete variable domain is EAGVTQSPTHLIKTRGQQATLRCSPISGHTSVYWYQQALGLGLQFLLWYDEGEERNRGNFPPRFSGRQFPNYSSELNVNALELEDSALYLCASSFISEQYFGPGTRLTVT.

V is TRBV9 and J is TRBJ1-3; 8 nucleotides line up with TRBD1. Germline CDR1 SGDLS, CDR2 YYNGEE. With 0 bases clipped from V and 2 bases from J, the junction kept 1 base outside the gene matches. This CDR3 region has 15 residues. This CDR3 reads CASSVEDRAGNTIYF. CDR3 bases: TGTGCCAGCAGCGTAGAGGACAGGGCTGGAAACACCATATATTTT. Combining the CDR3 with reference TRBV9 and TRBJ1-3 gives the whole variable domain DSGVTQTPKHLITATGQRVTLRCSPRSGDLSVYWYQQSLDQGLQFLIQYYNGEERAKGNILERFSAQQFPDLHSELNLSSLELGDSALYFCASSVEDRAGNTIYFGEGSWLTVV.

This clone has just one count. This chain joins TRBV5-1 and TRBJ2-3, with TRBD2 identical over 7 bases. CDR3 length equals 15 residues. V was clipped by 4 bases and J by 2 bases; unmatched bases: 7. Germline V gene lookup returns CDR1 SGHRS and CDR2 YFSETQ. The CDR3 nucleotides read TGCGCCAGCAGCGTCTCTAGCGGACTCACAGATACGCAGTATTTT. Translating gives CASSVSSGLTDTQYF.

This clone showed up just a few times. The J gene is TRBJ2-1, the V gene TRBV6-5; 10 bases line up with TRBD1. The CDR3 loop spans 16 amino acids. V dropped 0 bases and J dropped 7; count of bases not matched to a gene: 6. Germline CDR1 MNHEY, CDR2 SVGAGI. The CDR3: CASSYSTGQGKNEQFF. DNA of the CDR3: TGTGCCAGCAGTTACTCGACGGGACAGGGGAAAAATGAGCAGTTCTTC.

This chain joins TRBV5-6 and TRBJ1-2; no clear D gene. V shed 0 bases and J shed 3 bases, with 12 bases lying between them. There are 15 residues in the CDR3. The germline V gene encodes CDR1 SGHDT and CDR2 YYEEEE. The DNA for the CDR3 is TGTGCCAGCAGCTTGGTTTTCGGCGGGGACTATGGCTACACCTTC. It translates to CASSLVFGGDYGYTF.

This chain links TRBV6-5 with TRBJ2-2; 11 nucleotides align to TRBD1. Germline trimming cut 5 bases from V and 10 bases from J; bases unmatched to any gene: 9. CDR1 and CDR2 from the germline V gene are MNHEY and SVGAGI. This CDR3 has 15 amino acids. This CDR3 is CASSKRTGGIPELFF. The CDR3 coding sequence is TGTGCCAGCAGTAAGCGGACAGGGGGCATTCCGGAGCTGTTTTTT.

The gene calls are TRBV7-2 and TRBJ2-5; D is uncertain. CDR1 and CDR2 from the germline V gene are SGHTA and FQGNSA. Trimming stripped 3 bases from V and 1 base from J, with 12 bases between. CDR3 length: 15 amino acids. The CDR3 loop reads CASSFRPGPQETQYF. In nucleotides, the CDR3 is TGTGCCAGCAGCTTTAGACCGGGTCCCCAAGAGACCCAGTACTTC.

This clone was seen once. The CDR3, as DNA: TGCAGCGTTGACGACTCCCGAGTTTATGGCTACACCTTC. Amino acids: CSVDDSRVYGYTF. V gene TRBV29-1 combines with J gene TRBJ1-2; no clear D. CDR3 length: 13 residues. The V and J ends lost 3 bases and 5 bases respectively, with 13 bases between them. CDR1 and CDR2 from the germline V gene are SQVTM and ANQGSEA.

The chain uses TRBV9 and TRBJ1-6, with unresolved D. V was shortened by 3 bases and J by 7 bases, with 8 bases between the two germline ends. The germline V gene encodes CDR1 SGDLS and CDR2 YYNGEE. The CDR3 sequence is 13 residues long. CDR3 sequence: CASSAGLNSPLHF. The DNA of the CDR3 is TGTGCCAGCAGCGCGGGTTTGAATTCACCCCTCCACTTT.

V usage is TRBV7-6 and J usage is TRBJ2-3, with D perhaps matching TRBD2 (6 bases). V was cut by 2 bases and J by 2 bases, with 11 bases left in between. The CDR3 is 15 residues long. Germline V gene lookup returns CDR1 SGHVS and CDR2 FNYEAQ. The CDR3 coding sequence is TGTGCCAGCAGCTTATCCGCTAGCGACACAGATACGCAGTATTTT. Encoded protein: CASSLSASDTDTQYF.

The J gene is TRBJ1-1, the V gene TRBV6-6, with a weak D call TRBD1 (5 bases). The length of the CDR3 is 12 residues. The germline CDR1 and CDR2 sequences are MNHNY and SVGAGI (reference sequence). Between the trimmed V and J ends, which lost 5 bases and 3 bases, there was a span of 7 bases. DNA of the CDR3: TGTGCCAGCAGTCCCAGGGACACTGAAGCTTTCTTT. Amino acids: CASSPRDTEAFF.

Written as DNA, the CDR3 is TGTGCCAGCAGCCCAGAAAACCGCTCTGGAAACACCATATATTTT. This translates into CASSPENRSGNTIYF. The chain has TRBV11-2 and TRBJ1-3; D gene ambiguous. The germline V gene encodes CDR1 SGHAT and CDR2 FQNNGV. Trimming stripped 5 bases from V and 0 bases from J, with 11 bases between. This CDR3 comprises 15 residues.

The rearrangement links TRBV5-1 to TRBJ1-1; possibly TRBD1 for D (5 bases). Germline lookup yields CDR1 SGHRS and CDR2 YFSETQ. The CDR3 is 15 residues long. The ends were cut back, 1 base at V and 5 bases at J, with 15 bases in the middle. Written as DNA, the CDR3 is TGCGCCAGCAGCTTGATCGGGGGGAAAAAAACTGAAGCTTTCTTT. It encodes CASSLIGGKKTEAFF.

This chain uses TRBV5-4 with TRBJ2-7, with D maybe TRBD2 (6 bases). Deletions cut 4 bases from V and 0 bases from J, with 11 bases between. CDR3 length equals 14 residues. From germline, CDR1 is SGHNT and CDR2 YYREEE (reference sequence). Here the CDR3 reads CASSPGLVSYEQYF. CDR3 in DNA: TGTGCCAGCAGCCCGGGACTTGTCTCCTACGAGCAGTACTTC.

In this sample, this clone turned up a few times. The gene calls are TRBV5-8 and TRBJ1-1; TRBD1 is a possible D gene (6 bases). This CDR3 region has 12 residues. Trimming stripped 0 bases from V and 10 bases from J, with 10 bases between. Looked up from germline, CDR1 is SGHTS and CDR2 is YDEGEE. The CDR3 loop reads CASSLVRGSAFF. Here the CDR3 DNA reads TGTGCCAGCAGCTTGGTCAGGGGATCAGCTTTCTTT.

This clone came up a few times. This sequence joins TRBV4-2 and TRBJ1-4; TRBD1 matches 9 bases. This CDR3 spans 13 amino acids. Per the germline V gene, CDR1 is LGHNA and CDR2 is YNFKEQ. Trimming at V came to 4 bases and at J to 8 bases, leaving 2 bases not matched to a gene. DNA of the CDR3: TGTGCCAGCAGCCGGACAGGGGACGAAAAACTGTTTTTT. It specifies CASSRTGDEKLFF.

The chain combines TRBV27 with TRBJ1-2, with D perhaps matching TRBD1 (5 bases). This CDR3 is 12 amino acids long. The V end was cut by 7 bases, the J end by 4 bases, with 10 bases between. Germline CDR1 and CDR2: MNHEY and SMNVEV (reference sequence). This chain's CDR3 is CASKGSVYGYTF. CDR3 DNA: TGTGCCAGCAAGGGGTCGGTCTATGGCTACACCTTC.

J is TRBJ1-2 and V is TRBV27; TRBD1 matches at 7 bases. This CDR3 spans 13 amino acids. Looked up from germline, CDR1 is MNHEY and CDR2 is SMNVEV (reference sequence). J was trimmed by 6 bases and V by 6 bases; bases with no gene match: 7. CDR3: CASSNTGVDGYTF. CDR3 nucleotide sequence: TGTGCCAGCAGCAATACAGGGGTGGATGGCTACACCTTC.

The genes are TRBV10-1 and TRBJ1-1; 10 nucleotides align to TRBD1. CDR1 is WNHNN, CDR2 SYGVQD, per germline (reference sequence). Unmatched junction bases numbered 1, after V lost 3 bases and J lost 6 bases. The CDR3 has 13 residues. The CDR3 DNA follows: TGCGCCAGCAGTGAAGGACAGGGGGCTGAAGCTTTCTTT. It codes for CASSEGQGAEAFF.

In this sample, this clone turned up a few times. Here the CDR3 reads CASIGTVNTEAFF. The DNA of the CDR3 is TGTGCCAGCATTGGGACAGTGAACACTGAAGCTTTCTTT. The J gene is TRBJ1-1, the V gene TRBV6-6; 7 bases agree with TRBD1. The germline V gene encodes CDR1 MNHNY and CDR2 SVGAGI (reference sequence). The CDR3 loop spans 13 amino acids. Trimming removed 7 bases from V and 0 bases from J; junction bases left unmatched: 2.

The rearrangement links TRBV2 to TRBJ1-4, with D maybe TRBD1 (5 bases). The CDR3 loop spans 10 amino acids. Germline assignment: CDR1 SNHLY and CDR2 FYNNEI. Trimming took off 8 bases at V and 9 bases at J, with 7 bases between the two ends. The CDR3 sequence: CASRGKKLFF. The CDR3 bases are TGTGCCAGCCGGGGGAAAAAACTGTTTTTT. The variable domain in full, with the rest retrieved from reference TRBV2 and TRBJ1-4, is EPEVTQTPSHQVTQMGQEVILRCVPISNHLYFYWYRQILGQKVEFLVSFYNNEISEKSEIFDDQFSVERPDGSNFTLKIRSTKLEDSAMYFCASRGKKLFFGSGTQLSVL.

The chain has TRBV5-1 and TRBJ2-5; 8 nucleotides align to TRBD2. The trim removed 2 bases at V and 5 bases at J, leaving 5 bases unmatched. The CDR3 sequence is 14 residues long. Germline values: CDR1 SGHRS, CDR2 YFSETQ. This CDR3 is CASSFPGGPETQYF. DNA for the CDR3: TGCGCCAGCAGCTTCCCGGGAGGGCCGGAGACCCAGTACTTC. The full variable domain, completed using reference TRBV5-1 and TRBJ2-5, is KAGVTQTPRYLIKTRGQQVTLSCSPISGHRSVSWYQQTPGQGLQFLFEYFSETQRNKGNFPGRFSGRQFSNSRSEMNVSTLELGDSALYLCASSFPGGPETQYFGPGTRLLVL.

The chain carries TRBV5-1 and TRBJ2-2; TRBD2 matches at 10 bases. The CDR3 covers 15 residues. After removal of 7 bases from V and 1 base from J, the junction contained 4 bases not matched to a gene. CDR1 and CDR2 (germline): SGHRS, YFSETQ. The CDR3 here is CASRLAGENTGELFF. DNA of the CDR3: TGCGCCAGCCGCCTAGCGGGAGAGAACACCGGGGAGCTGTTTTTT.